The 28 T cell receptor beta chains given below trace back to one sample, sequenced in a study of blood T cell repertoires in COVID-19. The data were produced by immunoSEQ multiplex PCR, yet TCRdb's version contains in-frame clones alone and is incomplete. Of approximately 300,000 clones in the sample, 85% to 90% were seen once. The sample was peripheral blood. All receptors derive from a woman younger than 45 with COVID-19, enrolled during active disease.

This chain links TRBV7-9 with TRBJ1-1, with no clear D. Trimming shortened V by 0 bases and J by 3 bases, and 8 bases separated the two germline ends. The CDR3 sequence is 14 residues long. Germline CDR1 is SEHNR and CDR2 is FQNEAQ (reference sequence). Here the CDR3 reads CASSLAIGDTEAFF. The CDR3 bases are TGTGCCAGCAGCTTAGCTATCGGGGACACTGAAGCTTTCTTT.

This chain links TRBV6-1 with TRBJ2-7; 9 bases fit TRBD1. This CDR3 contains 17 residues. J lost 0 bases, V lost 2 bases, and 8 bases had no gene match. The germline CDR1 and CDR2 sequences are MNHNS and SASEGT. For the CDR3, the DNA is TGTGCCAGCAGTGAATTGCCGGGACAGGGAAGCTCCTACGAGCAGTACTTC. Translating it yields CASSELPGQGSSYEQYF.

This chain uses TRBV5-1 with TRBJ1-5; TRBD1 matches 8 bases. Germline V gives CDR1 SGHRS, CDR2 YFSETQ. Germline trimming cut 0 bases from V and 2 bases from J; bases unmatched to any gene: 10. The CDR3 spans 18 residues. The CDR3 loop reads CASSLAPQGAVGNQPQHF. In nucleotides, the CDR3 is TGCGCCAGCAGCTTGGCCCCCCAGGGGGCGGTGGGCAATCAGCCCCAGCATTTT. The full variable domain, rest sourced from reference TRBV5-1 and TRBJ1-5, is KAGVTQTPRYLIKTRGQQVTLSCSPISGHRSVSWYQQTPGQGLQFLFEYFSETQRNKGNFPGRFSGRQFSNSRSEMNVSTLELGDSALYLCASSLAPQGAVGNQPQHFGDGTRLSIL.

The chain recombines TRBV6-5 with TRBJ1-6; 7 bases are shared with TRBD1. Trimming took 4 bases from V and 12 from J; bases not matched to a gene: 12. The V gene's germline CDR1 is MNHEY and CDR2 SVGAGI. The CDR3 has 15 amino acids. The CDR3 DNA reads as TGTGCCAGCAGTTGGGGGCAGGGGGGCAGCGGACCCCTCCACTTT. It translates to CASSWGQGGSGPLHF.

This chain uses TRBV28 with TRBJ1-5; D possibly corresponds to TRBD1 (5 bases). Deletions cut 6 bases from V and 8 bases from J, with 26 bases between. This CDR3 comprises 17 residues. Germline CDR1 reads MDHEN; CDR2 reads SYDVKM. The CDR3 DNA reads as TGTGCCAGCAGCGCCGCTCGGTACAGGACGCCAAGAAAGCCCCAGCATTTT. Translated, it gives CASSAARYRTPRKPQHF. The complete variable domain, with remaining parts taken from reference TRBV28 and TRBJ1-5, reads DVKVTQSSRYLVKRTGEKVFLECVQDMDHENMFWYRQDPGLGLRLIYFSYDVKMKEKGDIPEGYSVSREKKERFSLILESASTNQTSMYLCASSAARYRTPRKPQHFGDGTRLSIL.

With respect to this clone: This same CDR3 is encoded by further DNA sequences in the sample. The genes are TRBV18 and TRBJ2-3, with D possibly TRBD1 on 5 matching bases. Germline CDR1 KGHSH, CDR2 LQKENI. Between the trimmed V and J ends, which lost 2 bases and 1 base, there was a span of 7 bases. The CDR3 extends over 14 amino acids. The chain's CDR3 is CASSPGAGTDTQYF. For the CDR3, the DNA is TGTGCCAGCTCACCAGGGGCGGGCACAGATACGCAGTATTTT.

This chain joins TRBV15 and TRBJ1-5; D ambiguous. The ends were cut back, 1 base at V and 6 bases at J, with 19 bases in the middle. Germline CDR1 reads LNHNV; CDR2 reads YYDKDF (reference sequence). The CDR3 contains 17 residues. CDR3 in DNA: TGTGCCACCAGCAGAGTTGAACCTCCGGAGGTCGCTCAGCCCCAGCATTTT. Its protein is CATSRVEPPEVAQPQHF.

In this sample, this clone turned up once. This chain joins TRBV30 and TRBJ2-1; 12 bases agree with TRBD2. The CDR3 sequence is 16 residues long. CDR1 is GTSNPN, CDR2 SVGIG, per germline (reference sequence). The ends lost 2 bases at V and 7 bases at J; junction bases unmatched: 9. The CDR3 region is CAWSYRLAGVINEQFF. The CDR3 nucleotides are TGTGCCTGGAGTTATAGACTAGCGGGGGTGATTAATGAGCAGTTCTTC.

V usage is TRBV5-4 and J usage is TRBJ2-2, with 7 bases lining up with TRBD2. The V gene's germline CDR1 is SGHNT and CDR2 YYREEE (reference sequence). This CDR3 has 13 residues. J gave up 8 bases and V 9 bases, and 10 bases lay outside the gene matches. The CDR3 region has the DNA TGTGCCACTACTAGCGCTCGCTCGGGGGAGCTGTTTTTT. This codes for CATTSARSGELFF.

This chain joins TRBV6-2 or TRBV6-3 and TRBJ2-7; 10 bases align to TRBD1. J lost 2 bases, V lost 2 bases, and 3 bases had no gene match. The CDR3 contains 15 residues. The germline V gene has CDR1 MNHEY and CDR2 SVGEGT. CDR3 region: CASSYGQGGTYEQYF. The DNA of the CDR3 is TGTGCCAGCAGTTACGGACAGGGGGGGACCTACGAGCAGTACTTC.

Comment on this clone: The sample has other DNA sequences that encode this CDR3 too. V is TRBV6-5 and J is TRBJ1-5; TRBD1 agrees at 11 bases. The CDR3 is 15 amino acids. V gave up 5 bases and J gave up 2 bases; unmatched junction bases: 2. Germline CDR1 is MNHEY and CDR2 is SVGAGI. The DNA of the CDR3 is TGTGCCAGCAGTAGGGACAGGGGGGGCAATCAGCCCCAGCATTTT. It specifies CASSRDRGGNQPQHF.

The CDR3 nucleotides read TGTGCTAGTGGTTTGGGCGGGGGAGTCGGGTACAATGAGCAGTTCTTC. This gives the protein CASGLGGGVGYNEQFF. V is TRBV12-5 and J is TRBJ2-1; TRBD2 agrees at 7 bases. The V gene end was trimmed by 1 base and the J gene end by 4 bases; junction bases not matched to a gene: 7. The CDR3 is made up of 16 amino acids. CDR1 and CDR2 from the germline V gene are LGHNT and FRNRAP.

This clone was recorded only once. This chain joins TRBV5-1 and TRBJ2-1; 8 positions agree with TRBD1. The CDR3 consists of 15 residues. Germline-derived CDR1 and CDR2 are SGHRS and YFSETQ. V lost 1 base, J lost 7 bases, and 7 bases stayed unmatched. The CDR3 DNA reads TGCGCCAGCAGCTTGAGGACAGGGTTCGGGAATGAGCAGTTCTTC. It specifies CASSLRTGFGNEQFF.

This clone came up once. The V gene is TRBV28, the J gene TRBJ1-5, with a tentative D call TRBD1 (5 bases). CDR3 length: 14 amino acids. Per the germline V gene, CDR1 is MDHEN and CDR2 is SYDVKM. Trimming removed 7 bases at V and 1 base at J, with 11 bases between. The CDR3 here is CASIRVMSNQPQHF. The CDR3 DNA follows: TGTGCCAGCATCAGGGTTATGAGCAATCAGCCCCAGCATTTT. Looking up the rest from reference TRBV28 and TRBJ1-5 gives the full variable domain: DVKVTQSSRYLVKRTGEKVFLECVQDMDHENMFWYRQDPGLGLRLIYFSYDVKMKEKGDIPEGYSVSREKKERFSLILESASTNQTSMYLCASIRVMSNQPQHFGDGTRLSIL.

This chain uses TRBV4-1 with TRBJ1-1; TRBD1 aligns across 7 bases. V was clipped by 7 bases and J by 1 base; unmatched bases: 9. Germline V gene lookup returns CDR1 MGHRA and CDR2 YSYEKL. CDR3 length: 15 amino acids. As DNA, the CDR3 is TGCGCCAGCACATTAGATAGGACAGGGAACACTGAAGCTTTCTTT. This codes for CASTLDRTGNTEAFF.

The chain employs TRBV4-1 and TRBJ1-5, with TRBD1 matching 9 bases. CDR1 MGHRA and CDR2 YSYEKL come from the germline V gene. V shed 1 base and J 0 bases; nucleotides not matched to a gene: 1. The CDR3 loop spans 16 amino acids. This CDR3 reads CASSQVGQGSNQPQHF. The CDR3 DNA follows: TGCGCCAGCAGCCAAGTGGGACAGGGTAGCAATCAGCCCCAGCATTTT.

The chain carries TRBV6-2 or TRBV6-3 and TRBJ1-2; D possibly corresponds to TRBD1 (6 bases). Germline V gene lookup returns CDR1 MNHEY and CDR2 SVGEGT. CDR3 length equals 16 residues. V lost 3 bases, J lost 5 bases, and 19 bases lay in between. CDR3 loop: CASSYTLDSPPYGYTF. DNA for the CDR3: TGTGCCAGCAGTTATACGTTGGACAGTCCACCATATGGCTACACCTTC.

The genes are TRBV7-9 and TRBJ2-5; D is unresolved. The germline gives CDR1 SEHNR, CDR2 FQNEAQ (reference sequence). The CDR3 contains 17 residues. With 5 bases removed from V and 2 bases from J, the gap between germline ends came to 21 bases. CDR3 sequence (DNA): TGTGCCAGCAGCCCCCGTGGGTTCTTAGCAACGCAAGAGACCCAGTACTTC. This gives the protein CASSPRGFLATQETQYF. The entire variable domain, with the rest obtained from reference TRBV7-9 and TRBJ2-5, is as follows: DTGVSQNPRHKITKRGQNVTFRCDPISEHNRLYWYRQTLGQGPEFLTYFQNEAQLEKSRLLSDRFSAERPKGSFSTLEIQRTEQGDSAMYLCASSPRGFLATQETQYFGPGTRLLVL.

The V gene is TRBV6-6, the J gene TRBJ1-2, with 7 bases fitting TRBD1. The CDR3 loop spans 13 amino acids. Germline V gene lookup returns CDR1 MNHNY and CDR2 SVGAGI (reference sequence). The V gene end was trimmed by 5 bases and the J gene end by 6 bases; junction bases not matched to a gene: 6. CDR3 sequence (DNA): TGTGCCAGCAGTCCTAGACAGGGCCATGGCTACACCTTC. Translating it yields CASSPRQGHGYTF.

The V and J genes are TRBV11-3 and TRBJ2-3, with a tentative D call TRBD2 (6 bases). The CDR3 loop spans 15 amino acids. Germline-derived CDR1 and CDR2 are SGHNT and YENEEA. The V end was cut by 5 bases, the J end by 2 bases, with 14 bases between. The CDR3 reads CASSLGGFPTDTQYF. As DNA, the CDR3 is TGTGCCAGCAGCCTCGGGGGATTCCCCACAGATACGCAGTATTTT.

The CDR3 spells CASSLVLSQGAANTEAFF. CDR3 DNA sequence: TGTGCCAGCAGCTTGGTTTTGTCGCAGGGGGCGGCGAACACTGAAGCTTTCTTT. This rearrangement joins TRBV5-5 to TRBJ1-1, with 8 bases that match TRBD1. Per the germline V gene, CDR1 is SGHKS and CDR2 is YYEKEE (reference sequence). This CDR3 has 18 amino acids. V trimming: 0 bases; J trimming: 1 base; junction bases outside the gene matches: 11.

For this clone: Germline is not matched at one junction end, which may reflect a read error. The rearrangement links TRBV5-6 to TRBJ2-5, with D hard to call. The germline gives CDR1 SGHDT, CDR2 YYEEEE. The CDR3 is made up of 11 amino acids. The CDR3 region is CASSYQETQYF. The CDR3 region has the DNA TGTGCCAGCAGCTACCAGGAGACCCAGTACTTC.

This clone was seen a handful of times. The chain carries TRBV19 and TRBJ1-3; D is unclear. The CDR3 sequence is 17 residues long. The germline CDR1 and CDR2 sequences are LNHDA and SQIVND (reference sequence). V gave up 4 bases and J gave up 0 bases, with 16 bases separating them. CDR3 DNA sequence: TGTGCCAGTAGTAGAGGTTATTCAGTGTTCTCTGGAAACACCATATATTTT. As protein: CASSRGYSVFSGNTIYF.

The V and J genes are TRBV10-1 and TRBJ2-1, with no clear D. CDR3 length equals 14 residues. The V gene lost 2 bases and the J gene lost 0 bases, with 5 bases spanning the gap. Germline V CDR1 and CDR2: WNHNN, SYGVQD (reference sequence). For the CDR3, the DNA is TGCGCCAGCAGTGAGGGCTTCTCCTACAATGAGCAGTTCTTC. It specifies CASSEGFSYNEQFF.

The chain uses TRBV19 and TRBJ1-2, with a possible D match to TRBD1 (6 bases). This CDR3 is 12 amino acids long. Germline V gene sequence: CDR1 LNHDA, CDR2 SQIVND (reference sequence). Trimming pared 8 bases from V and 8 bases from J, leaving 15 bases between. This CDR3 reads CASEQGPTGYTF. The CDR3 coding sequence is TGTGCCAGTGAACAGGGCCCCACGGGCTACACCTTC.

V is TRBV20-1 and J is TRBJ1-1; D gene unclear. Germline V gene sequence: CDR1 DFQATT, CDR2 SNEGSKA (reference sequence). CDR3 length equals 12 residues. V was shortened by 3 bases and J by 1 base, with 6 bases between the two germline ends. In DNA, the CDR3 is TGCAGTGCTAGTCACAGGAACACTGAAGCTTTCTTT. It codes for CSASHRNTEAFF.

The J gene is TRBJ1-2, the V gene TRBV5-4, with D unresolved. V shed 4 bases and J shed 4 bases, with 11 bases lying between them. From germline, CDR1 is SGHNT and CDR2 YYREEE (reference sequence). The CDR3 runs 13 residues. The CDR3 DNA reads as TGTGCCAGCAGCACCACACCCACCTATGGCTACACCTTC. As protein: CASSTTPTYGYTF. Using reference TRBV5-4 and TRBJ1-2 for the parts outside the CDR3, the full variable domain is ETGVTQSPTHLIKTRGQQVTLRCSSQSGHNTVSWYQQALGQGPQFIFQYYREEENGRGNFPPRFSGLQFPNYSSELNVNALELDDSALYLCASSTTPTYGYTFGSGTRLTVV.

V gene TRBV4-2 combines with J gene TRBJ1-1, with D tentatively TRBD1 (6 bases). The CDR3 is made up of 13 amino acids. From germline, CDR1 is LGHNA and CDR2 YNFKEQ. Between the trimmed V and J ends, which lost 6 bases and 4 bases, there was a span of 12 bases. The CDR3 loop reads CASSPRQATEAFF. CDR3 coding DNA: TGTGCCAGCAGTCCGCGACAGGCCACTGAAGCTTTCTTT.